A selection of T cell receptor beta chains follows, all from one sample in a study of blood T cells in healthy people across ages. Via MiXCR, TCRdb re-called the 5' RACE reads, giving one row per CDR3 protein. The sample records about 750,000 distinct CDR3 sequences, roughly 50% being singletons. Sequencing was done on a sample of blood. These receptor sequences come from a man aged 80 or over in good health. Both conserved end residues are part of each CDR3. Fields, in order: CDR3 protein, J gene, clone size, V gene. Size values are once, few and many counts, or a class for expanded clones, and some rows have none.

CDR3: CASSQEAVGVGEQYF
J: TRBJ2-5
size: NA
V: TRBV4-1

CDR3: CSVDTGSTDTQYF
J: TRBJ2-3
size: NA
V: TRBV29-1

CDR3: CASSQGWADNEQFF
J: TRBJ2-1
size: NA
V: TRBV3-1

CDR3: CASSLGDRGSLAGGFNEQFF
J: TRBJ2-1
size: few
V: TRBV5-1

CDR3: CASIRKEGYEQYF
J: TRBJ2-7
size: NA
V: TRBV5-1

CDR3: CASSYYPGNNRYAYF
J: TRBJ2-3
size: few
V: TRBV4-1

CDR3: CASSSLAGTGTYEQYF
J: TRBJ2-7
size: NA
V: TRBV6-1

CDR3: CSAPLAGGGTDTQYF
J: TRBJ2-3
size: many
V: TRBV20-1

CDR3: CASSLEGSGNQPQHF
J: TRBJ1-5
size: few
V: TRBV27

CDR3: CASSLLSIPSYEQYF
J: TRBJ2-7
size: NA
V: TRBV5-1

CDR3: CASSLDEGGLLTAYEQYF
J: TRBJ2-7
size: NA
V: TRBV7-6

CDR3: CASSALYGYTF
J: TRBJ1-2
size: few
V: TRBV9

CDR3: CAISELREETQYF
J: NA
size: NA
V: TRBV10-3

CDR3: CASSEGPAGSHRYAYF
J: TRBJ2-3
size: few
V: TRBV10-2

CDR3: CSAPDRVGTGELFF
J: TRBJ2-2
size: NA
V: TRBV20-1

CDR3: CASSPGTSGRASEQFF
J: TRBJ2-1
size: NA
V: TRBV5-1

CDR3: CASSLGVGRIGTNEQYF
J: TRBJ2-7
size: NA
V: TRBV7-2

CDR3: CASSPGAGSYEQYF
J: NA
size: NA
V: TRBV18

CDR3: CSARDPIGSNNEQFF
J: TRBJ2-1
size: many
V: TRBV20-1

CDR3: CASSLERGDTQYF
J: TRBJ2-3
size: NA
V: TRBV11-3

CDR3: CSARDPGQGQYEQYF
J: NA
size: NA
V: TRBV20-1

CDR3: CSAGGGLAGFLNYNEQFF
J: TRBJ2-1
size: once
V: TRBV20-1

CDR3: CATRRQCSAEAFF
J: TRBJ1-1
size: NA
V: TRBV15

CDR3: CSVAPGTGGYEQYF
J: TRBJ2-7
size: few
V: TRBV29-1

CDR3: CASSPLEVAGPKNTGELFF
J: TRBJ2-2
size: few
V: TRBV3-1

CDR3: CSASLGAYNEQFF
J: TRBJ2-1
size: NA
V: TRBV20-1

CDR3: CSARGGAGVSKTQYF
J: TRBJ2-5
size: few
V: TRBV20-1

CDR3: CSASRPSGQTYEQYF
J: TRBJ2-7
size: many
V: TRBV20-1

CDR3: CSSRMGSYNEQFF
J: TRBJ2-1
size: NA
V: TRBV29-1

CDR3: CAGSGTGGGYGYTF
J: TRBJ1-2
size: NA
V: TRBV9

CDR3: CASSPATSGPQGEQYF
J: TRBJ2-7
size: once
V: TRBV5-1

CDR3: CSAREVGSSYEQYF
J: TRBJ2-7
size: NA
V: TRBV20-1

CDR3: CSFGQGGDTQYF
J: TRBJ2-3
size: many
V: TRBV29-1

CDR3: CASSSPVSRDSYEQYF
J: TRBJ2-7
size: NA
V: TRBV7-9

CDR3: CSAGAQGIGGYTF
J: TRBJ1-2
size: NA
V: TRBV20-1

CDR3: CATSAEDPVRGTQYF
J: TRBJ2-5
size: NA
V: TRBV24-1

CDR3: CSASSNSGANVLTF
J: TRBJ2-6
size: NA
V: TRBV20-1

CDR3: CASSRTGPPTYEQYF
J: TRBJ2-7
size: NA
V: TRBV5-1

CDR3: CSARDLSDLSSYNEQYF
J: NA
size: NA
V: TRBV20-1

CDR3: CSARFPGQGPDTQYF
J: TRBJ2-3
size: NA
V: TRBV20-1

CDR3: CATRQGINNEQFF
J: TRBJ2-1
size: NA
V: TRBV10-3

CDR3: CSVELRKWGSYNEQFF
J: TRBJ2-1
size: NA
V: TRBV29-1

CDR3: CASSAGTTGEQYF
J: TRBJ2-7
size: NA
V: TRBV5-1

CDR3: CASSQKTTSGAYNEQFF
J: TRBJ2-1
size: NA
V: TRBV4-1

CDR3: CASSPILSGTFYEQYF
J: NA
size: NA
V: TRBV4-1

CDR3: CASSYSAGSGLFF
J: TRBJ2-1
size: few
V: TRBV6-5

CDR3: CASTGQGLGGYTF
J: TRBJ1-2
size: NA
V: TRBV27

CDR3: CASSGAGRPTDTQYF
J: TRBJ2-3
size: NA
V: TRBV9

CDR3: CASQPGSYQETQYF
J: TRBJ2-5
size: few
V: TRBV6-5

CDR3: CSVGGGPDRTSTDTQYF
J: TRBJ2-3
size: few
V: TRBV29-1